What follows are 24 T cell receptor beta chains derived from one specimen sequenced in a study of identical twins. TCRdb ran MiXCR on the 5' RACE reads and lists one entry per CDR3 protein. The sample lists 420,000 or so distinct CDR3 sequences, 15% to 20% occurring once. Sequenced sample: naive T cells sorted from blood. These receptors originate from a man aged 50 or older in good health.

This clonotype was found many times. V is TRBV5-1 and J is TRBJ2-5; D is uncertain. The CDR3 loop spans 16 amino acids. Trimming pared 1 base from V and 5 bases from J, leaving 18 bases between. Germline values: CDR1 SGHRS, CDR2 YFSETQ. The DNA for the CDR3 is TGCGCCAGCAGCTTGAGCAGGACGAACAAAGGGGAGACCCAGTACTTC. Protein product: CASSLSRTNKGETQYF. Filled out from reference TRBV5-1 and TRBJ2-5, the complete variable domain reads KAGVTQTPRYLIKTRGQQVTLSCSPISGHRSVSWYQQTPGQGLQFLFEYFSETQRNKGNFPGRFSGRQFSNSRSEMNVSTLELGDSALYLCASSLSRTNKGETQYFGPGTRLLVL.

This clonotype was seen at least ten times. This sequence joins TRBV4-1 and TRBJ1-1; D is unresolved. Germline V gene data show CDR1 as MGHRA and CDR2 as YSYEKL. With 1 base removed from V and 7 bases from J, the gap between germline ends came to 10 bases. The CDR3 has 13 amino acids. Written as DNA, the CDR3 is TGCGCCAGCAGCCAAGTAGCCGGAGGTGAAGCTTTCTTT. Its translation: CASSQVAGGEAFF.

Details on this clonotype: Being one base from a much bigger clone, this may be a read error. Written as DNA, the CDR3 is TGTGCCAGCAGAAAGAGGGAGGGGCCGTCCCAGTACTTC. It specifies CASRKREGPSQYF. This sequence joins TRBV12-3 or TRBV12-4 and TRBJ2-5; 7 bases align to TRBD2. The CDR3 runs to 13 residues. The junction had 10 bases not matched to a gene; V was cut back by 6 bases and J by 9 bases.

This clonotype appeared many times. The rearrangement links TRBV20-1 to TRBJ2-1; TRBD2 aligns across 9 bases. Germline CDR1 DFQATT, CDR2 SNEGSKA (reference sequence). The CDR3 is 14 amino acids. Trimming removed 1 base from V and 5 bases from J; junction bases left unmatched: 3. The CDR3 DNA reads TGCAGTGCTAGAGGTCTAGCGGGGAACAATGAGCAGTTCTTC. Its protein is CSARGLAGNNEQFF.

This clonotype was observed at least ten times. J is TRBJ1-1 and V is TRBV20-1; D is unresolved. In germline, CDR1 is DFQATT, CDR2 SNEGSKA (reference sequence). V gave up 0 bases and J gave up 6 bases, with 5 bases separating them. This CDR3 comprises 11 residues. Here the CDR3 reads CSARDAPEAFF. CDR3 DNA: TGCAGTGCTAGAGACGCCCCTGAAGCTTTCTTT.

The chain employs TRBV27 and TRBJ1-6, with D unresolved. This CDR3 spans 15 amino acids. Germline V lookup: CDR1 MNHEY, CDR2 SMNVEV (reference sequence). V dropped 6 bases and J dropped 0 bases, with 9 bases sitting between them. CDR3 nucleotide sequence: TGTGCCAGCAGCCCGAAAAGCTCCTATAATTCACCCCTCCACTTT. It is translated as CASSPKSSYNSPLHF.

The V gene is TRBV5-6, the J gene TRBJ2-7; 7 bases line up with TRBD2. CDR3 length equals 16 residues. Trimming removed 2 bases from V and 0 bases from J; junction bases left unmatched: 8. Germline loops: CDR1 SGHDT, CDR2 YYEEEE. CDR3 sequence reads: CASSLGLAGASYEQYF. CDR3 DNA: TGTGCCAGCAGCTTAGGTCTCGCGGGAGCCTCCTACGAGCAGTACTTC.

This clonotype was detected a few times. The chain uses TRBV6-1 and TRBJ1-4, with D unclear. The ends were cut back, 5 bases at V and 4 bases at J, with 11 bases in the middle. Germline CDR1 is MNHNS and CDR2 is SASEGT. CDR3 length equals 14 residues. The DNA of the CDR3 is TGTGCCAGCAGTCGATACGGGGTTAATGAAAAACTGTTTTTT. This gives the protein CASSRYGVNEKLFF.

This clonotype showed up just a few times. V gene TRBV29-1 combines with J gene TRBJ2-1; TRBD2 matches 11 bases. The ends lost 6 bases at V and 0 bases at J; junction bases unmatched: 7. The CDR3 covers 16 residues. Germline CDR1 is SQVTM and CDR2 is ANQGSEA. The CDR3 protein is CSVTIGLAGSYNEQFF. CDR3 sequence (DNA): TGCAGCGTCACGATCGGACTAGCGGGCTCCTACAATGAGCAGTTCTTC.

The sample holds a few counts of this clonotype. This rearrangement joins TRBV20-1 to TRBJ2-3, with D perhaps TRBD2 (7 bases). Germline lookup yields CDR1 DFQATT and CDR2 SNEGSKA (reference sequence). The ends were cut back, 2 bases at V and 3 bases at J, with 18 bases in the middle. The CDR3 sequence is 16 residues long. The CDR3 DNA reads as TGCAGTGCTAGACCCCCCGGGGGGCGGGGTACAGATACGCAGTATTTT. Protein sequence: CSARPPGGRGTDTQYF.

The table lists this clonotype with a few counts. This CDR3 is CASSHGRGWNTGELFF. The CDR3 DNA reads TGCGCCAGCAGCCATGGCAGGGGGTGGAACACCGGGGAGCTGTTTTTT. The chain links TRBV4-3 to TRBJ2-2; TRBD1 matches at 7 bases. The CDR3 is made up of 16 amino acids. V trimming: 3 bases; J trimming: 1 base; junction bases outside the gene matches: 5. Germline loops: CDR1 LGHNA, CDR2 YSLEER.

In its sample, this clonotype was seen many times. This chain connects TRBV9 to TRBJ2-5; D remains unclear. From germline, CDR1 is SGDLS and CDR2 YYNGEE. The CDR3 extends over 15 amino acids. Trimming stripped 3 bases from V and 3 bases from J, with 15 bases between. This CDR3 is CASSGAQRGEETQYF. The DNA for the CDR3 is TGTGCCAGCAGCGGAGCGCAAAGAGGCGAAGAGACCCAGTACTTC.

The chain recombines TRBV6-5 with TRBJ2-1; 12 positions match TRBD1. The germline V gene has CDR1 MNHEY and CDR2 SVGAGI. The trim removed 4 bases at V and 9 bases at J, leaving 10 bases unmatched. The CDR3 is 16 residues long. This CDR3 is CASSSLGDRGRGEQFF. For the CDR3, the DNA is TGTGCCAGCAGTTCCCTTGGGGACAGGGGGCGAGGTGAGCAGTTCTTC.

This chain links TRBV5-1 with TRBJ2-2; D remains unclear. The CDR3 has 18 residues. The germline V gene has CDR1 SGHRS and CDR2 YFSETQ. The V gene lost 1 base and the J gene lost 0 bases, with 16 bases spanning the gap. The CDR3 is CASSLRVQGGPNTGELFF. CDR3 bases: TGCGCCAGCAGCTTGAGGGTCCAAGGCGGACCGAACACCGGGGAGCTGTTTTTT.

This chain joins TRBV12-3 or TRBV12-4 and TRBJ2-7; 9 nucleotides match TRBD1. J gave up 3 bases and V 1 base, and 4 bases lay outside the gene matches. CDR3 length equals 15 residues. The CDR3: CASSLETGGFYEQYF. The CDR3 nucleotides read TGTGCCAGCAGTTTAGAAACAGGGGGCTTCTACGAGCAGTACTTC.

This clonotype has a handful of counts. CDR3 DNA sequence: TGCAGTGCTAGGTCCACCGGGGAGCTGTTTTTT. Its translation is CSARSTGELFF. The chain links TRBV20-1 to TRBJ2-2, with unresolved D. The V and J ends lost 3 bases and 4 bases respectively, with 3 bases between them. The CDR3 loop spans 11 amino acids. Germline assignment: CDR1 DFQATT and CDR2 SNEGSKA (reference sequence).

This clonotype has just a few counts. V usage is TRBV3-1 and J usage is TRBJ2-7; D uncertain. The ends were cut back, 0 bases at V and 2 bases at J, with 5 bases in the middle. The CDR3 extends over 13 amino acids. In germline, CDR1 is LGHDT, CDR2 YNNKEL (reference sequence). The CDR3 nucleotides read TGTGCCAGCAGCCAAGAAGGGACCTACGAGCAGTACTTC. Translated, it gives CASSQEGTYEQYF.

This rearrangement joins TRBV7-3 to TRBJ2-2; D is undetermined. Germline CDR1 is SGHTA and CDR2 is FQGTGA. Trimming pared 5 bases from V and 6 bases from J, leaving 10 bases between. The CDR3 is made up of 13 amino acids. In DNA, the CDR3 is TGTGCCAGCAGCCCTCAGTCCCCCGGGGAGCTGTTTTTT. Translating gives CASSPQSPGELFF.

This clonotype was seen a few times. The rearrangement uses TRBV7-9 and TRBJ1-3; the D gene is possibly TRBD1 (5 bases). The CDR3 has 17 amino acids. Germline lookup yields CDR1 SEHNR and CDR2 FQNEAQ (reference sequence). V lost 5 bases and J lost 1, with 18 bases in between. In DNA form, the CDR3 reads TGTGCCAGCAGCGGGAGGGGTGGCCGTCATTCTGGAAACACCATATATTTT. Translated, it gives CASSGRGGRHSGNTIYF.

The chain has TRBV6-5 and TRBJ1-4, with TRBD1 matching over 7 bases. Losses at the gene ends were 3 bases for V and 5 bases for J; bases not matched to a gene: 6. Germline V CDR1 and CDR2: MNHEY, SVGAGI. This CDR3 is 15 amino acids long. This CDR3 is CASSYRQGINEKLFF. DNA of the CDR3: TGTGCCAGCAGTTATCGACAGGGAATAAATGAAAAACTGTTTTTT.

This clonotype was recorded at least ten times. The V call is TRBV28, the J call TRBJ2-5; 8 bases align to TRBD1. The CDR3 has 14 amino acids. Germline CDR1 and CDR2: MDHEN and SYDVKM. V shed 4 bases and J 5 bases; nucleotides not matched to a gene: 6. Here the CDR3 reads CASSSQGAAETQYF. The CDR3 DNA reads TGTGCCAGCAGTTCTCAGGGGGCAGCGGAGACCCAGTACTTC.

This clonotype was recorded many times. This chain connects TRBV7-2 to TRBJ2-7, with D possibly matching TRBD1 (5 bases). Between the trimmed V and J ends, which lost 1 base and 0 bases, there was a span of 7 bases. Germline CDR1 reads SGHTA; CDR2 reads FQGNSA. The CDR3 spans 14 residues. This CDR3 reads CASSLDQGSYEQYF. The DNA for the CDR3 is TGTGCCAGCAGCTTAGACCAGGGCTCCTACGAGCAGTACTTC.

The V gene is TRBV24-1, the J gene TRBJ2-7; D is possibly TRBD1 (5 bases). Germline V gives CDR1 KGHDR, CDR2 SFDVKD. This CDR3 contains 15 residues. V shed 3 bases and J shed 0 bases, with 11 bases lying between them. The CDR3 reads CATSDRRGNSYEQYF. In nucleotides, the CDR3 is TGTGCCACCAGTGATAGAAGGGGAAACTCCTACGAGCAGTACTTC.

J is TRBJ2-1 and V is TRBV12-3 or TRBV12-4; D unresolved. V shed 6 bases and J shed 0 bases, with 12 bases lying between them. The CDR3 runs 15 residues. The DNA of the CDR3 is TGTGCCAGCAGCCTAGGGTACAGCTCCTACAATGAGCAGTTCTTC. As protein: CASSLGYSSYNEQFF.